These T cell receptor beta chains were read from a single sample in a study of blood T cell repertoires in COVID-19. Profiling relied on immunoSEQ multiplex PCR, and the TCRdb table lists in-frame clones only, not all of them. The sample lists 150,000 to 200,000 clones; more than 80% were seen once. The sample taken for sequencing was PBMCs or T cells enriched from blood (not recorded which). The receptor set was obtained from a man between 50 and 59 years old who had recovered from COVID-19. CDR3s include the opening cysteine and the closing phenylalanine or tryptophan. The D gene is left open where the match is weak. Where a row states a size, it is once, few, many or the class of an expanded clone; other rows omit it.

v_call	j_call	clone_size	d_call	cdr3_nt	cdr3_aa
TRBV6-4	TRBJ1-2	once	-	TGTGCCAGCAGTGACTCGAAAAGAGGGGGAGGCTACACCTTC	CASSDSKRGGGYTF
TRBV11-2	TRBJ1-4	once	TRBD1	TGTGCCAGCAGTCCCTTGACAGGGGGCTTTGAAAAACTGTTTTTT	CASSPLTGGFEKLFF
TRBV9	TRBJ2-3	-	-	TGTGCCAGCAGCGGGACTGCCCTTATTCGAGATACGCAGTATTTT	CASSGTALIRDTQYF
TRBV12-5	TRBJ1-5	-	-	TGTGCTAGTGCCACAAATAGCAATCAGCCCCAGCATTTT	CASATNSNQPQHF
TRBV7-2	TRBJ1-5	-	-	TGTGCCAGCAGCTGGCAGGGGAGCAATCAGCCCCAGCATTTT	CASSWQGSNQPQHF
TRBV11-3	TRBJ1-3	-	TRBD1	TGTGCCATCCCTGACAGGGATATCTCTGGAAACACCATATATTTT	CAIPDRDISGNTIYF
TRBV5-1	TRBJ1-4	-	-	TGCGCCAGCAGCGAAAGACAGGAGAATGAAAAACTGTTTTTT	CASSERQENEKLFF
TRBV6-5	TRBJ1-5	-	-	TGTGCCAGCAGAAGGACATTCGAGTCTCAGCCCCAGCATTTT	CASRRTFESQPQHF
TRBV7-6	TRBJ2-7	few	-	TGTGCCAGCAGCTTAGATCTAGTCGGGGAGCAGTACTTC	CASSLDLVGEQYF
TRBV11-1	TRBJ2-3	-	TRBD2	TGTGCCAGCAGCTTAGCGCTAGCGGGAAAGGGCACAGATACGCAGTATTTT	CASSLALAGKGTDTQYF
TRBV6-2/TRBV6-3	TRBJ1-5	-	-	TGTGCCAGCAGTTACTCAGGGAGGGTTAGGAATCAGCCCCAGCATTTT	CASSYSGRVRNQPQHF
TRBV18	TRBJ1-2	-	TRBD1	TGTGCCAGCTCACCACAGGGACAGGGGCTTGGCTATGGCTACACCTTC	CASSPQGQGLGYGYTF
TRBV5-4	TRBJ2-1	-	TRBD2	TGTGCCAGCAGCGCCGGGACTAGCGGCCCGGGGTTCTTC	CASSAGTSGPGFF
TRBV11-2	TRBJ1-2	-	TRBD1	TGTGCCAGCAGCTTAGATCGACAGGGGGGCTACACCTTC	CASSLDRQGGYTF
TRBV21-1	TRBJ1-4	-	-	TGTGCCAGCAGCAAAGGGGGACAGGGAATTAAGGGAACTAATGAAAAACTGTTTTTT	CASSKGGQGIKGTNEKLFF
TRBV7-6	TRBJ2-5	few	-	TGTGCCAGCAGCTTACGGGGGTTCCAAGAGACCCAGTACTTC	CASSLRGFQETQYF
TRBV4-2	TRBJ2-3	-	TRBD2	TGTGCCAGCAGCCACCGGACTAGCGGGGTGACAGATACGCAGTATTTT	CASSHRTSGVTDTQYF
TRBV21-1	TRBJ2-4	-	-	TGTGCCAGCAACCCGGGACAAGGTGTGGCCAAAAACATTCAGTACTTC	CASNPGQGVAKNIQYF
TRBV5-4	TRBJ1-1	-	-	TGTGCCAGCAGCTTGGAGGCGGCGAACACTGAAGCTTTCTTT	CASSLEAANTEAFF
TRBV28	TRBJ2-5	-	-	TGTGCCAGCAGTTTAGACAGAGGAGAGACCCAGTACTTC	CASSLDRGETQYF
TRBV2	TRBJ2-5	-	-	TGTGCCAGCAAGTCAAGGTCTTTAGGGGAAGAGACCCAGTACTTC	CASKSRSLGEETQYF
TRBV6-2/TRBV6-3	TRBJ2-2	-	TRBD1	TGTGCCAGCAGTTACTCGACAGGGAGAATTAACACCGGGGAGCTGTTTTTT	CASSYSTGRINTGELFF
TRBV7-7	TRBJ1-4	-	TRBD1	TGTGCTAGCAGCCTAACAGGGGCGACTAATGAAAAACTGTTTTTT	CASSLTGATNEKLFF
TRBV19	TRBJ1-1	-	-	TGTGCCAGTAAGGGGGTGACTGAAGCTTTCTTT	CASKGVTEAFF
TRBV18	TRBJ1-3	-	-	TGTGCCAGCTCACCGGACAGCTCTGGAAACACCATATATTTT	CASSPDSSGNTIYF
TRBV15	TRBJ2-3	-	-	TGTGCCACCAGCAGAGAGCAGGCCGTAGGGGGCACAGATACGCAGTATTTT	CATSREQAVGGTDTQYF
TRBV7-9	TRBJ1-3	-	-	TGTGCCAGCAGGTGGAGCTCTGGAAACACCATATATTTT	CASRWSSGNTIYF
TRBV4-3	TRBJ2-2	-	-	TGCGCCAGCAGCCAAGATCCCAAGAACACCGGGGAGCTGTTTTTT	CASSQDPKNTGELFF
TRBV5-1	TRBJ2-7	-	TRBD1	TGCGCCAGCAGCCCGGGACAGGGGGTGGGGTACTTC	CASSPGQGVGYF
TRBV11-3	TRBJ1-6	few	TRBD1	TGTGCCAGCAGCCGGGACAGAAATTCACCCCTCCACTTT	CASSRDRNSPLHF
TRBV5-1	TRBJ1-4	once	-	TGCGCCAGCAGCTCGGGGCGGACTATAGGGGAAAAACTGTTTTTT	CASSSGRTIGEKLFF
TRBV11-2	TRBJ1-3	-	-	TGTGCCAGCAGCTACGAGGGAAACACCATATATTTT	CASSYEGNTIYF
TRBV4-1	TRBJ1-4	-	TRBD1	TGCGCCAGCAGCCAAGCCTGGACAGGGAATGAAAAACTGTTTTTT	CASSQAWTGNEKLFF
TRBV27	TRBJ1-5	-	TRBD1	TGTGCCAGCAGTTTACGGGGACAGGGGTATAGCAATCAGCCCCAGCATTTT	CASSLRGQGYSNQPQHF
TRBV19	TRBJ1-3	-	-	TGTGCCAGTGGGACACCCAGCTCTGGAAACACCATATATTTT	CASGTPSSGNTIYF
TRBV27	TRBJ2-7	-	-	TGTGCCAGCAGTTTTCAGGGGTGGGGCAACTACGAGCAGTACTTC	CASSFQGWGNYEQYF
TRBV7-3	TRBJ2-1	-	-	TGTGCCAGCAGCCCCCGGACAGACTTTACCTCCTACAATGAGCAGTTCTTC	CASSPRTDFTSYNEQFF
TRBV5-5	TRBJ1-4	-	-	TGTGCCAGCAGCTTGTCACTTGCAACTAATGAAAAACTGTTTTTT	CASSLSLATNEKLFF
TRBV11-2	TRBJ1-1	-	-	TGTGCCAGCAGCCTATACACGGGTGGAGTAGGAACTGAAGCTTTCTTT	CASSLYTGGVGTEAFF
TRBV6-5	TRBJ2-1	-	-	TGTGCCACCTCCAGAACCGCACACAATGAGCAGTTCTTC	CATSRTAHNEQFF
TRBV11-2	TRBJ1-1	-	-	TGTGCCAGCAGCTTAGGAACAGGGTTACGGGCTTTCTTT	CASSLGTGLRAFF
TRBV12-5	TRBJ1-2	-	-	TGTGCTAGTGGGTGGGCCGACTATGGCTACACCTTC	CASGWADYGYTF
TRBV5-4	TRBJ2-3	-	-	TGTGCCAGCAGCTTGAGGGGGGGCGGCACAGATACGCAGTATTTT	CASSLRGGGTDTQYF
TRBV6-6	TRBJ1-2	-	-	TGTGCCAGCAGCTCACGGGGGGTACCGGACTATGGCTACACCTTC	CASSSRGVPDYGYTF
TRBV2	TRBJ1-4	-	TRBD1	TGTGCCAGCAGGGACGGGACAGGGGGCACCCGGAGTGAAAAACTGTTTTTT	CASRDGTGGTRSEKLFF
TRBV4-1	TRBJ2-3	-	-	TGCGCCAGCAGCCAACTAGGACTTGGCACAGATACGCAGTATTTT	CASSQLGLGTDTQYF
TRBV6-6	TRBJ1-2	few	TRBD1	TGTGCCATCGAGACGGACAGGGGGTTCGGCTACACCTTC	CAIETDRGFGYTF
TRBV7-2	TRBJ1-5	-	TRBD1	TGTGCCAGCAGCTTAGATTTACAGGGGGGCAATCAGCCCCAGCATTTT	CASSLDLQGGNQPQHF
TRBV27	TRBJ2-2	-	TRBD1	TGTGCCAGCAGTCAGAGGACAGGGGGCAGCGGGGAGCTGTTTTTT	CASSQRTGGSGELFF
TRBV30	TRBJ1-2	-	TRBD1	TGTGCCTGGAGTGTAGGCGGGACAGCCTATGGCTACACCTTC	CAWSVGGTAYGYTF
TRBV12-3/TRBV12-4	TRBJ1-5	few	-	TGTGCCAGCTCAGATAGCAATCAGCCCCAGCATTTT	CASSDSNQPQHF